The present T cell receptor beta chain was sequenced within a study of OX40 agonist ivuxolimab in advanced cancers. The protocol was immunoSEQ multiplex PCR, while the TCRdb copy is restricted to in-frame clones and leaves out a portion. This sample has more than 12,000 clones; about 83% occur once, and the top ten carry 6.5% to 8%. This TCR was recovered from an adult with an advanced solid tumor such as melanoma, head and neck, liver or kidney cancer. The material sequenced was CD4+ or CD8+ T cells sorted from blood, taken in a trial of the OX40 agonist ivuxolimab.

CDR3: CASGLVLPFYTF. The CDR3 DNA reads as TGTGCTAGTGGTTTGGTACTGCCGTTTTACACCTTC. The chain combines TRBV12-5 with TRBJ1-2; no definite D call. The CDR3 has 12 residues. Looked up from germline, CDR1 is LGHNT and CDR2 is FRNRAP. Trimming removed 0 bases from V and 11 bases from J, with 10 bases in between.